This T cell receptor beta chain was observed in a study of blood T cell repertoires in COVID-19. In the authors' workflow: Amplified reference gene primers provided the basis for estimating nucleated cell counts. Generated by immunoSEQ multiplex PCR, the TCRdb table keeps only in-frame clones and is missing some. V and J calls and clone size come straight from that table; D and trimming were deduced from the DNA. The sample records fewer than 500,000 clones, roughly 90% being singletons. The CDR3 consists of 12 residues. Germline V gene data show CDR1 as SGHRS and CDR2 as YFSETQ. Trimming took 2 bases from V and 8 from J, leaving 7 bases between them.

This clonotype was sampled from a young man with COVID-19, enrolled during active disease. The chain recombines TRBV5-1 with TRBJ2-2; D not resolved. The sequenced material came from peripheral blood. This CDR3 reads CASSFELGELFF. CDR3 nucleotide sequence: TGCGCCAGCAGCTTTGAACTAGGGGAGCTGTTTTTT.